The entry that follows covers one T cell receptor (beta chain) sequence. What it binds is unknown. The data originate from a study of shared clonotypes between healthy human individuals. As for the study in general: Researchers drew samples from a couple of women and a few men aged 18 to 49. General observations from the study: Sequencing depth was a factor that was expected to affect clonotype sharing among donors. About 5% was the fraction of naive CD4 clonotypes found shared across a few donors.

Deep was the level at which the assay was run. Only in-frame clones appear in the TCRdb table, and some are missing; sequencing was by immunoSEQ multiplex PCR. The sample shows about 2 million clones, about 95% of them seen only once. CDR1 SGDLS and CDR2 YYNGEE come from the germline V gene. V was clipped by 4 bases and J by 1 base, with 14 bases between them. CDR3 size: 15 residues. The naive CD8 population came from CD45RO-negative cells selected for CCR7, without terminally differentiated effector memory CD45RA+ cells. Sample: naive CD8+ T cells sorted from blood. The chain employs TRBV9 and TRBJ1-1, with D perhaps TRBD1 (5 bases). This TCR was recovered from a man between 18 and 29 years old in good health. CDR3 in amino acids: CASSPYDSKNTEAFF. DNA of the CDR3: TGTGCCAGCAGCCCCTACGACAGTAAGAACACTGAAGCTTTCTTT.